These 5 T cell receptor beta chains came from one sample sequenced in a study of blood T cells in healthy people across ages. Then a second PCR, running roughly 7 to 11 cycles, was carried out with a sample-barcoded 5' primer and a J-beta primer mix. MiXCR was run by TCRdb on the 5' RACE reads, yielding one entry per CDR3 protein. The repertoire includes some 760,000 distinct CDR3 sequences, 20% to 25% of them detected once, and around 3.6% sits in the top ten. The sample was also linked to a second study, of T cells of mothers and their children.

Specimen: blood. Every receptor here comes from a boy between 10 and 17 years old in good health.

This rearrangement joins TRBV4-3 to TRBJ2-1, with D perhaps matching TRBD1 or TRBD2 (5 bases each). The germline CDR1 and CDR2 sequences are LGHNA and YSLEER. The CDR3 is 13 amino acids. V gave up 0 bases and J gave up 13 bases, with 13 bases separating them. Written as DNA, the CDR3 is TGCGCCAGCAGCCAAGATCGGGGCCGGATCCAGTTCTTC. Translating gives CASSQDRGRIQFF.

This clonotype has more than one count but fewer than ten. Written as DNA, the CDR3 is TGTGCCAGCTCACCACCAGGGGAGGGGCAGTATTTT. Its translation is CASSPPGEGQYF. The rearrangement links TRBV18 to TRBJ2-3; 7 bases map to TRBD2. With 0 bases clipped from V and 11 bases from J, the junction kept 2 bases outside the gene matches. This CDR3 spans 12 amino acids. Germline V gives CDR1 KGHSH, CDR2 LQKENI.

The CDR3 sequence is CSADRVADYGYTF. CDR3 DNA: TGCAGTGCCGACAGGGTCGCAGACTATGGCTACACCTTC. The chain couples TRBV20-1 to TRBJ1-2; 7 bases are shared with TRBD1. There are 13 residues in the CDR3. Germline V gene data show CDR1 as DFQATT and CDR2 as SNEGSKA (reference sequence). V gave up 6 bases and J gave up 3 bases; unmatched junction bases: 7.

This clonotype was seen a handful of times. This sequence joins TRBV4-1 and TRBJ2-3; D may be TRBD1 or TRBD2 (10 bases each). The germline gives CDR1 MGHRA, CDR2 YSYEKL. Deletions cut 3 bases from V and 6 bases from J, with 25 bases between. The CDR3 is 18 residues long. CDR3 in amino acids: CASSQDRGAAGGPDTQYF. CDR3 DNA: TGCGCCAGCAGCCAGGACAGGGGGGCAGCGGGAGGGCCGGATACGCAGTATTTT.

This clonotype was seen a handful of times. The J gene is TRBJ1-1, the V gene TRBV13; TRBD1 aligns across 7 bases. The germline gives CDR1 PRHDT, CDR2 FYEKMQ (reference sequence). This CDR3 is built from 15 residues. With 0 bases clipped from V and 0 bases from J, the junction kept 1 base outside the gene matches. The CDR3 loop reads CASSLGTGMNTEAFF. The CDR3 DNA sequence: TGTGCCAGCAGCTTAGGGACAGGGATGAACACTGAAGCTTTCTTT.